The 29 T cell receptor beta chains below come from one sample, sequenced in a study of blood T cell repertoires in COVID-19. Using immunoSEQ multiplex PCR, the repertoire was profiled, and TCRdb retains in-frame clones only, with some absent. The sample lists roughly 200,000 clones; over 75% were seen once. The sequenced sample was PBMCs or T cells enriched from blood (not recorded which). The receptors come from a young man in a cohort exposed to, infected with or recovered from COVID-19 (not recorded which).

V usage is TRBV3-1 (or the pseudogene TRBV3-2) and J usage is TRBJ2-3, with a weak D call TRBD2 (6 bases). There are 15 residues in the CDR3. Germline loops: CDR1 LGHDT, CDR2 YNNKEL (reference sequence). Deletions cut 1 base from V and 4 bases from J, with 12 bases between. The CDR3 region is CASSQGSAGSDTQYF. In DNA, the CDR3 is TGTGCCAGCAGCCAAGGAAGTGCGGGGTCAGATACGCAGTATTTT.

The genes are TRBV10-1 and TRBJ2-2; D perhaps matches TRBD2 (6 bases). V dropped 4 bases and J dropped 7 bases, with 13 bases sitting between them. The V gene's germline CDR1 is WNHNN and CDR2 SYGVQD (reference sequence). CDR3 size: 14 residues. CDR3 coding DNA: TGCGCCAGCAGTGCACAACGGGAGTACGGGGAGCTGTTTTTT. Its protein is CASSAQREYGELFF.

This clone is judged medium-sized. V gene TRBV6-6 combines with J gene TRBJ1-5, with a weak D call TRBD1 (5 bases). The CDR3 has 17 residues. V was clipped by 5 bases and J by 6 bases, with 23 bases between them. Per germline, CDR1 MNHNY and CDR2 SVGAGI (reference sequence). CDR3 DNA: TGTGCCAGCAGTCGCGCCGGGGGTGGAGGGTTGGGTCAGCCCCAGCATTTT. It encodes CASSRAGGGGLGQPQHF.

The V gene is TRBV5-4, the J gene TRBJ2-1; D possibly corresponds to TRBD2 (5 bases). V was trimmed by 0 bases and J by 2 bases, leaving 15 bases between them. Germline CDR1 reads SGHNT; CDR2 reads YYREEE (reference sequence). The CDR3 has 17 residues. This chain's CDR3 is CASSLEWENTAYNEQFF. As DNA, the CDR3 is TGTGCCAGCAGCTTGGAATGGGAGAACACTGCCTACAATGAGCAGTTCTTC.

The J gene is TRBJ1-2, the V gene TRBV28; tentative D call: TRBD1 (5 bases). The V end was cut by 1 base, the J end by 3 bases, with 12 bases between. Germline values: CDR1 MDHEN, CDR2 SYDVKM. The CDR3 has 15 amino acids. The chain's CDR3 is CASSLSGSGYYGYTF. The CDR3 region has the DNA TGTGCCAGCAGTTTATCAGGGTCAGGATACTATGGCTACACCTTC.

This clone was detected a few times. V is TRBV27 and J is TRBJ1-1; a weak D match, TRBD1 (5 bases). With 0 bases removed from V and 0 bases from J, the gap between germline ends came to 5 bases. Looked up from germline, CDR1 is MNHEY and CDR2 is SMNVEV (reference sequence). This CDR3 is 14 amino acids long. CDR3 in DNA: TGTGCCAGCAGTTTATCAGGGGTGAACACTGAAGCTTTCTTT. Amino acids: CASSLSGVNTEAFF.

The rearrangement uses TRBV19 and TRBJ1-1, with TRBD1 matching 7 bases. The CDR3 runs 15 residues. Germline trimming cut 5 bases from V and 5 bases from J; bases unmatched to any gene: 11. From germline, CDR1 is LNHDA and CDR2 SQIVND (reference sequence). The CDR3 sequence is CASSFHRDSRTEAFF. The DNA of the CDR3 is TGTGCCAGTAGTTTTCACAGGGACAGTAGGACTGAAGCTTTCTTT.

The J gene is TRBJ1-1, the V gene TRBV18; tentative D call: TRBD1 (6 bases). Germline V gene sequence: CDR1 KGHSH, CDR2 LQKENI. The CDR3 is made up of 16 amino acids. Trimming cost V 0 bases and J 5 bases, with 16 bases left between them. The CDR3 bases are TGTGCCAGCTCACCACCGAACAGGGATTCTAAAACTGAAGCTTTCTTT. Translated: CASSPPNRDSKTEAFF.

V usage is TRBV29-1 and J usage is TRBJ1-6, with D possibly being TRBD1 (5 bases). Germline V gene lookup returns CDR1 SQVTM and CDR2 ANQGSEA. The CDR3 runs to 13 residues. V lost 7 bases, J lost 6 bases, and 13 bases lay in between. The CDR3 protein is CSARGGVNSPLHF. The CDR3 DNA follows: TGCAGCGCCCGGGGGGGTGTTAATTCACCCCTCCACTTT.

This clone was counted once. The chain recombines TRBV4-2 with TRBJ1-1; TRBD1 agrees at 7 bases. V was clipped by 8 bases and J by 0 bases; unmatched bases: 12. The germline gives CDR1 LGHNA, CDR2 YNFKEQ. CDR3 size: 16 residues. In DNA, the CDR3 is TGTGCCAGCCACATTTCCGTGGGACAGATGAACACTGAAGCTTTCTTT. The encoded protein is CASHISVGQMNTEAFF.

The CDR3 nucleotides read TGTGCCAGCAGTATCGGAGGTTCTGGAAACACCATATATTTT. Residues: CASSIGGSGNTIYF. The V gene is TRBV2, the J gene TRBJ1-3; D is unclear. Trimming took off 5 bases at V and 1 base at J, with 9 bases between the two ends. CDR1 is SNHLY and CDR2 is FYNNEI in the germline V gene. This CDR3 comprises 14 residues. The complete variable domain, with remaining parts taken from reference TRBV2 and TRBJ1-3, reads EPEVTQTPSHQVTQMGQEVILRCVPISNHLYFYWYRQILGQKVEFLVSFYNNEISEKSEIFDDQFSVERPDGSNFTLKIRSTKLEDSAMYFCASSIGGSGNTIYFGEGSWLTVV.

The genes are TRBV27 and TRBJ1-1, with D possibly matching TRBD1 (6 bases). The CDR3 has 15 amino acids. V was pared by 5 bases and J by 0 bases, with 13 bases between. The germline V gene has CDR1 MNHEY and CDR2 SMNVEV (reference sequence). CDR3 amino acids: CASSPGQGLNTEAFF. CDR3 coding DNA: TGTGCCAGCAGTCCCGGCCAGGGGCTGAACACTGAAGCTTTCTTT.

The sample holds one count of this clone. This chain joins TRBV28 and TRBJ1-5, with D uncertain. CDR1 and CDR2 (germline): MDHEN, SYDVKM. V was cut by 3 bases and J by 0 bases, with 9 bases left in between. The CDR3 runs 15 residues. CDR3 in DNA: TGTGCCAGCAGTTTGAGAGGTTATAGCAATCAGCCCCAGCATTTT. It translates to CASSLRGYSNQPQHF.

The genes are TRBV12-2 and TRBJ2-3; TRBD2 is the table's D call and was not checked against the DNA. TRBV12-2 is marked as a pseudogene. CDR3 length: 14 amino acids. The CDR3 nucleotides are TGTGCAAGTCGCCACCTGAGAAGCACAGATACGCAGTATTTT. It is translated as CASRHLRSTDTQYF.

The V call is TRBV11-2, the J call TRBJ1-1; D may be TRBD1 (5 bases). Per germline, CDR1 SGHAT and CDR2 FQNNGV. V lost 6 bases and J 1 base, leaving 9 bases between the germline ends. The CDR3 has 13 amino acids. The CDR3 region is CASRPTGNTEAFF. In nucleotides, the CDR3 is TGTGCCAGCAGACCAACAGGGAACACTGAAGCTTTCTTT.

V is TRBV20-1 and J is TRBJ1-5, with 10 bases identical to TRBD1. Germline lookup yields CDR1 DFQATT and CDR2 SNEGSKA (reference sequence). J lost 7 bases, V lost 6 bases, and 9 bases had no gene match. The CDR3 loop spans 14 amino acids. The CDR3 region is CSASRQGAVQPQHF. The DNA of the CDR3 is TGCAGTGCCAGTAGACAGGGGGCAGTCCAGCCCCAGCATTTT.

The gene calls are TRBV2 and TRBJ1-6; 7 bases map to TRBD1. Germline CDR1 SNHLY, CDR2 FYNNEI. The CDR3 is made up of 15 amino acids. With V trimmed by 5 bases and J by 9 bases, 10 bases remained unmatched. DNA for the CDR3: TGTGCCAGCAGTCACCGACAGGGCGGCAGTTCACCCCTCCACTTT. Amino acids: CASSHRQGGSSPLHF.

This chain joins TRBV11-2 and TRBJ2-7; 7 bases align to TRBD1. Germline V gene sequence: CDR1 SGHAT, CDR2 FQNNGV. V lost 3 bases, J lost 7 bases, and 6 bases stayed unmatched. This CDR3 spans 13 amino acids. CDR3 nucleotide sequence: TGTGCCAGCAGCTTTAGGACAGGAGTAGAGCAGTACTTC. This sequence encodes CASSFRTGVEQYF.

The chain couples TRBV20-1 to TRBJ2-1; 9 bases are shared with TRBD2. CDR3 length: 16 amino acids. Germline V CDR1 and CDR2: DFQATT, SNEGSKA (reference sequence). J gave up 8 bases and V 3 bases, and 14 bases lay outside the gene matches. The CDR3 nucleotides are TGCAGTGCTAGTCCAGGCGGGAGGGCCCCTTGGGATGAGCAGTTCTTC. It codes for CSASPGGRAPWDEQFF.

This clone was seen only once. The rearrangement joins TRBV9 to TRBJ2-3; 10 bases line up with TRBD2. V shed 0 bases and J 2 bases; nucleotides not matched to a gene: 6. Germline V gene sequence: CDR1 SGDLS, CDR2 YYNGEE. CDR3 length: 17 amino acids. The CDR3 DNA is TGTGCCAGCAGCGTAGGACCCAGCGGGAGGGCCACAGATACGCAGTATTTT. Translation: CASSVGPSGRATDTQYF.

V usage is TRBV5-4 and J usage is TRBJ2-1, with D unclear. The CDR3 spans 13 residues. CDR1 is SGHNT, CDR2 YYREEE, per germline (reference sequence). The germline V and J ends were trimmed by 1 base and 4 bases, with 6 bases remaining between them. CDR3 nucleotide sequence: TGTGCCAGCAGCTTGACAGTGTACAATGAGCAGTTCTTC. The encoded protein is CASSLTVYNEQFF.

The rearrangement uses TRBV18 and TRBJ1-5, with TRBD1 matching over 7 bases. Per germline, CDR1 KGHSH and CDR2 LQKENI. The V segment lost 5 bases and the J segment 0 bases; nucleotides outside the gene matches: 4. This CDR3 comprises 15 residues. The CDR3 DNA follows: TGTGCCAGCTCAGAAGGACAGGTTAGCAATCAGCCCCAGCATTTT. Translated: CASSEGQVSNQPQHF. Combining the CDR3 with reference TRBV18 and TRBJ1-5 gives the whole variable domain NAGVMQNPRHLVRRRGQEARLRCSPMKGHSHVYWYRQLPEEGLKFMVYLQKENIIDESGMPKERFSAEFPKEGPSILRIQQVVRGDSAAYFCASSEGQVSNQPQHFGDGTRLSIL.

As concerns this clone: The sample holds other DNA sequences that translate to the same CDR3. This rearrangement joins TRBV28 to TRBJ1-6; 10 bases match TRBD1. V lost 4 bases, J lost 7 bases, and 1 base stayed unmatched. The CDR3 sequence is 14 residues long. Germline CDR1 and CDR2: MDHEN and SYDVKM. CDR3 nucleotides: TGTGCCAGCAGTTCGGGACAGGGGAATTCACCCCTCCACTTT. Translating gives CASSSGQGNSPLHF.

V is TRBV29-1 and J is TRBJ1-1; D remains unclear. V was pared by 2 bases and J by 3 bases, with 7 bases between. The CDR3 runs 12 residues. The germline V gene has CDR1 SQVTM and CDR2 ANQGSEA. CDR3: CSVEIGDTEAFF. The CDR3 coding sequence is TGCAGCGTTGAAATTGGAGACACTGAAGCTTTCTTT.

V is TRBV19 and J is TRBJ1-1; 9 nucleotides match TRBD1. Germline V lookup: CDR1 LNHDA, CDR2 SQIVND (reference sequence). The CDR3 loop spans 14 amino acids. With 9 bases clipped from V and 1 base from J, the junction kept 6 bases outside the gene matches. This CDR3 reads CASRTGVGNTEAFF. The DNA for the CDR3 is TGTGCCAGCAGGACAGGGGTCGGGAACACTGAAGCTTTCTTT.

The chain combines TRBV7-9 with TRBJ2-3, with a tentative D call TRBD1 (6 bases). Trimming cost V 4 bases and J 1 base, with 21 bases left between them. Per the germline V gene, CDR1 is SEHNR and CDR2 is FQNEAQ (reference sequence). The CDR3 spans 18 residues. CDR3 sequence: CASSSKTGEYTRTDTQYF. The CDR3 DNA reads TGTGCCAGCAGCTCAAAGACAGGAGAATACACGCGCACAGATACGCAGTATTTT.

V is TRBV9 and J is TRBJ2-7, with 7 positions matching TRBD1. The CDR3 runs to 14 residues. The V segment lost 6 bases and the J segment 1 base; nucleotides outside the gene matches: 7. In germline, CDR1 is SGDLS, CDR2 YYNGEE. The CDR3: CASNPGQPSYEQYF. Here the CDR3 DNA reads TGTGCCAGCAATCCGGGACAGCCTTCCTACGAGCAGTACTTC.

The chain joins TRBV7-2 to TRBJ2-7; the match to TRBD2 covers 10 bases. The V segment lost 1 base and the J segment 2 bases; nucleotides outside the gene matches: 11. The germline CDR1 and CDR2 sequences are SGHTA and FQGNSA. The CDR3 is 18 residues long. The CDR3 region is CASSLVGSEREGTYEQYF. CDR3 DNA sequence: TGTGCCAGCAGCTTAGTCGGGTCGGAGCGGGAGGGGACCTACGAGCAGTACTTC.

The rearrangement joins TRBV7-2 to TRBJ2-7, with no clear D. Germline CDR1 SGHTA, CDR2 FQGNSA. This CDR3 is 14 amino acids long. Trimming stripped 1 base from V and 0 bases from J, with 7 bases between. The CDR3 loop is CASSLVGSSYEQYF. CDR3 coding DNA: TGTGCCAGCAGCTTAGTGGGCAGCTCCTACGAGCAGTACTTC.